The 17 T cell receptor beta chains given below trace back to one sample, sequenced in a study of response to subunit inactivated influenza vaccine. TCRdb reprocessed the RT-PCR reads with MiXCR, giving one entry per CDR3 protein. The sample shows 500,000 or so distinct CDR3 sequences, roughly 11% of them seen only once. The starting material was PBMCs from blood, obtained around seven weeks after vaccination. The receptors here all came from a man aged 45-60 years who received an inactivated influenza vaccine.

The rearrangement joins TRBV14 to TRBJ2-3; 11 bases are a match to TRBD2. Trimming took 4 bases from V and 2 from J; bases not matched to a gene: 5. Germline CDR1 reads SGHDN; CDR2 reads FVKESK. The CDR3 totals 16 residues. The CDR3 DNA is TGTGCCAGCAGCCGACTGGGACTAGCGGACACAGATACGCAGTATTTT. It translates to CASSRLGLADTDTQYF.

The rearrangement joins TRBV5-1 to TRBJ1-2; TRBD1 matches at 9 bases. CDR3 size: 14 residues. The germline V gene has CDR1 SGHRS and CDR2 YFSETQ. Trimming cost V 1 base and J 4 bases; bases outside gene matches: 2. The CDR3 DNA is TGCGCCAGCAGCTTGTCGGGACAGGGCTATGGCTACACCTTC. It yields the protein CASSLSGQGYGYTF.

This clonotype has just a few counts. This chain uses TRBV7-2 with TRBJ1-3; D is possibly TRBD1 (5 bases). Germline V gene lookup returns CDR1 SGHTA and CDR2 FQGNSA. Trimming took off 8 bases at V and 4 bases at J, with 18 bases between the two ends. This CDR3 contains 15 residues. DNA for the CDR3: TGTGCCAGCGTTGAGGGTTCAGGGCTAGGAAACACCATATATTTT. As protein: CASVEGSGLGNTIYF. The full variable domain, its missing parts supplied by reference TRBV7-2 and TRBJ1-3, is GAGVSQSPSNKVTEKGKDVELRCDPISGHTALYWYRQSLGQGLEFLIYFQGNSAPDKSGLPSDRFSAERTGGSVSTLTIQRTQQEDSAVYLCASVEGSGLGNTIYFGEGSWLTVV.

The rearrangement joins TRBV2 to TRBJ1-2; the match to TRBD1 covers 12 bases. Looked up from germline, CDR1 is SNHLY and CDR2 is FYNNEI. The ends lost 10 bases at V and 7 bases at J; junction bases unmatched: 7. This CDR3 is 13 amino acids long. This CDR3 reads CATGDRGLRGYTF. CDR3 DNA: TGTGCCACCGGGGACAGGGGGCTGCGTGGCTACACCTTC.

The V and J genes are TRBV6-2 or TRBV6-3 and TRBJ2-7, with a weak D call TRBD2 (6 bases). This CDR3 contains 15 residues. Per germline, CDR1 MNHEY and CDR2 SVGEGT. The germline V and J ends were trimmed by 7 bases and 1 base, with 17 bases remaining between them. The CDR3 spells CASKSDAGFSYEQYF. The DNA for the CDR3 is TGTGCCAGCAAATCAGACGCGGGGTTTTCCTACGAGCAGTACTTC.

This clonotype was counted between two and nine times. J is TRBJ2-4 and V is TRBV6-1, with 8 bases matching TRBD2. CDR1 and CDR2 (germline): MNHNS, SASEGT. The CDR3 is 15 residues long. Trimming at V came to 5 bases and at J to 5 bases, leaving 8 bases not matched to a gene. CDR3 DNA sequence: TGTGCCAGCAGTCTCGGGGGGGCCAGCGAAAACATTCAGTACTTC. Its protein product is CASSLGGASENIQYF.

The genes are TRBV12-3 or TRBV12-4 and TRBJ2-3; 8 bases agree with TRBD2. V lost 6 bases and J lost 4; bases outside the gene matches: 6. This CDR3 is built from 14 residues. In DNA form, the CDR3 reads TGTGCCAGCAGCAGAGGACTAGCCGCAGATACGCAGTATTTT. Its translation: CASSRGLAADTQYF.

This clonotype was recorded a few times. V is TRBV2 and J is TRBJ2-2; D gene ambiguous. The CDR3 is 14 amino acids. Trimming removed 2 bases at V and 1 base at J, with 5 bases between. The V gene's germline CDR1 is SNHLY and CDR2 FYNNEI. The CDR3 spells CASSELRNTGELFF. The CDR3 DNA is TGTGCCAGCAGTGAACTACGGAACACCGGGGAGCTGTTTTTT.

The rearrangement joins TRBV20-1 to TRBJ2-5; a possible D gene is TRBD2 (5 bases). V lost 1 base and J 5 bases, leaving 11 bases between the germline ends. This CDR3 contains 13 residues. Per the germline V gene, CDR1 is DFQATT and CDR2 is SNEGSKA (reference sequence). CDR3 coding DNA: TGCAGTGCTAGAGTAACTAGTGGGGAGACCCAGTACTTC. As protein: CSARVTSGETQYF.

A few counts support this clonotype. Written as DNA, the CDR3 is TGTGCCAGCAGCGTAGAGGGTTCTCCGGCCTACGAGCAGTACTTC. It specifies CASSVEGSPAYEQYF. This rearrangement joins TRBV9 to TRBJ2-7, with D hard to call. Germline V CDR1 and CDR2: SGDLS, YYNGEE. The CDR3 sequence is 15 residues long. V was clipped by 0 bases and J by 2 bases, with 12 bases between them.

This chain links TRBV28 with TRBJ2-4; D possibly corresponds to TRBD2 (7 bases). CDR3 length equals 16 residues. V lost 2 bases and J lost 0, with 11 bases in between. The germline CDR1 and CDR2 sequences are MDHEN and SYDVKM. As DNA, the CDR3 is TGTGCCAGCAGTTTAGGGGGGGGCCTAGCCAAAAACATTCAGTACTTC. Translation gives CASSLGGGLAKNIQYF. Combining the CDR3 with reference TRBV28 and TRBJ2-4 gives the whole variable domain DVKVTQSSRYLVKRTGEKVFLECVQDMDHENMFWYRQDPGLGLRLIYFSYDVKMKEKGDIPEGYSVSREKKERFSLILESASTNQTSMYLCASSLGGGLAKNIQYFGAGTRLSVL.

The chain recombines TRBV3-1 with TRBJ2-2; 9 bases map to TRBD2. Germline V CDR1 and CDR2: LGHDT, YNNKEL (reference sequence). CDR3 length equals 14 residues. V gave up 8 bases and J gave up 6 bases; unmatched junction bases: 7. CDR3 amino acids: CASLSREGAGELFF. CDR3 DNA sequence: TGTGCCAGCTTGTCGCGGGAGGGCGCCGGGGAGCTGTTTTTT. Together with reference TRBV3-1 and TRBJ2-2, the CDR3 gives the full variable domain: DTAVSQTPKYLVTQMGNDKSIKCEQNLGHDTMYWYKQDSKKFLKIMFSYNNKELIINETVPNRFSPKSPDKAHLNLHINSLELGDSAVYFCASLSREGAGELFFGEGSRLTVL.

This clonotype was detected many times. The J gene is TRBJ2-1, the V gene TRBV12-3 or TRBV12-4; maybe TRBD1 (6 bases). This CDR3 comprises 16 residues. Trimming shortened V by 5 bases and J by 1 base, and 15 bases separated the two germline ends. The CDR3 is CASSARGGSSYNEQFF. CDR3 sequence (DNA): TGTGCCAGCAGTGCCCGAGGGGGTAGTTCCTACAATGAGCAGTTCTTC.

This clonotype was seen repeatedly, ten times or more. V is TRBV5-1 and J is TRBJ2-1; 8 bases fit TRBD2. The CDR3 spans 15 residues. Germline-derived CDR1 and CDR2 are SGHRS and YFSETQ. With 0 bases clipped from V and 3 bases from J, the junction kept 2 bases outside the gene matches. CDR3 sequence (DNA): TGCGCCAGCAGCTTGGATAGCGGGAACTACAATGAGCAGTTCTTC. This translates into CASSLDSGNYNEQFF. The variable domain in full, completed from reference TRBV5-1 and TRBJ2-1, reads KAGVTQTPRYLIKTRGQQVTLSCSPISGHRSVSWYQQTPGQGLQFLFEYFSETQRNKGNFPGRFSGRQFSNSRSEMNVSTLELGDSALYLCASSLDSGNYNEQFFGPGTRLTVL.

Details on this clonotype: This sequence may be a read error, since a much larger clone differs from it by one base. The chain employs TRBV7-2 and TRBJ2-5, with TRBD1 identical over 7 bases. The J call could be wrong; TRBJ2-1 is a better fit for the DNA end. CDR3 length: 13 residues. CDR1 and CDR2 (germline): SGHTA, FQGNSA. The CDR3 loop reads CASSRDRKETQFF. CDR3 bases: TGTGCCAGCAGCAGGGACAGAAAAGAGACCCAGTTCTTC.

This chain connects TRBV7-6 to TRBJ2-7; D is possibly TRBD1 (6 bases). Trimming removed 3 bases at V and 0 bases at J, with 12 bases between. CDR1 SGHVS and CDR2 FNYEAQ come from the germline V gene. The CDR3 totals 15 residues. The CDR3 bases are TGTGCCAGCAGCTTGGAGACAGGCGACTCCTACGAGCAGTACTTC. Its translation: CASSLETGDSYEQYF.

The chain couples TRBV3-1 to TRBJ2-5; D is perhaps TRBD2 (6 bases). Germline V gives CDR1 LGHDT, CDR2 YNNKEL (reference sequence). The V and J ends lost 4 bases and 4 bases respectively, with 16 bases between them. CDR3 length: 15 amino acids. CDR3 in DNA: TGTGCCAGCAGCCCCCGGCGGAGGGCGGGAGAGACCCAGTACTTC. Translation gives CASSPRRRAGETQYF.